The clone carrying this T cell receptor (beta chain) was seen a few times. The sample is drawn from a study of identical twins. One entry per CDR3 protein, called by TCRdb with MiXCR from the 5' RACE reads. The table records a few hundred thousand distinct CDR3 sequences, more than 9% of them present only once. These sequences were also reported in another study, on yellow fever vaccine responses in identical twins.

Sample: PBMCs. The origin of this receptor is a young woman in good health.

CDR3 loop: CASSSGVLDTQYF. In nucleotides, the CDR3 is TGTGCCAGCAGTTCGGGAGTTTTAGATACGCAGTATTTT. The rearrangement links TRBV2 to TRBJ2-3, with TRBD2 as a possible D gene (6 bases). The germline V and J ends were trimmed by 5 bases and 5 bases, with 11 bases remaining between them. The CDR3 has 13 amino acids. Per germline, CDR1 SNHLY and CDR2 FYNNEI.